This TCR beta chain was retrieved from a study of T cell responses to AZD1222 COVID-19 vaccine. Study findings and constraints: Seropositive at baseline were only a handful of AZD1222 recipients.

CDR1 is MGHDK, CDR2 SYGVNS, per germline. The CDR3 has 16 residues. Trimming removed 0 bases from V and 3 bases from J, with 12 bases in between. Measured with immunoSEQ multiplex PCR; TCRdb has only the in-frame clones, and not every one. The table includes roughly 120,000 clones, 88% detected once. As to this clone: No antigen is known for it.

V and J are TRBV25-1 and TRBJ2-1, with D hard to call. This clonotype was sampled from an adult who received the AZD1222 COVID-19 vaccine. Source: peripheral blood, taken 28 days after the second AZD1222 dose. CDR3 loop: CASSEYTPQDYNEQFF. CDR3 coding DNA: TGTGCCAGCAGTGAATATACCCCTCAGGACTACAATGAGCAGTTCTTC.